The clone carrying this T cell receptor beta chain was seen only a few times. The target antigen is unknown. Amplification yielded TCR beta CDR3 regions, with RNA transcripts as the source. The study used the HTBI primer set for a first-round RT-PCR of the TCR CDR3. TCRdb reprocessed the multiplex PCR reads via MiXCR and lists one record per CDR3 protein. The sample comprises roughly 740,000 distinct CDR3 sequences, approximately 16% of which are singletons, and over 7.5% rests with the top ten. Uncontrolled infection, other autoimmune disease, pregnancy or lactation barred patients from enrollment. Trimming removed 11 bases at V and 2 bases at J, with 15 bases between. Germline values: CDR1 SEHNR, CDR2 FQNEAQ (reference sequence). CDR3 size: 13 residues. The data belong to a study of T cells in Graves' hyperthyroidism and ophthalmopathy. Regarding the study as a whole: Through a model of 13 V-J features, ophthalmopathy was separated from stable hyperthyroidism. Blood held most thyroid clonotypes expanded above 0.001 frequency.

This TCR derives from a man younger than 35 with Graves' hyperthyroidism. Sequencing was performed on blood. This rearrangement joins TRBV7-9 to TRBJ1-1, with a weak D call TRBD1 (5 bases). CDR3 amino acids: CAGDPGYNTEAFF. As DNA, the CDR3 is TGTGCCGGTGACCCAGGGTACAACACTGAAGCTTTCTTT.